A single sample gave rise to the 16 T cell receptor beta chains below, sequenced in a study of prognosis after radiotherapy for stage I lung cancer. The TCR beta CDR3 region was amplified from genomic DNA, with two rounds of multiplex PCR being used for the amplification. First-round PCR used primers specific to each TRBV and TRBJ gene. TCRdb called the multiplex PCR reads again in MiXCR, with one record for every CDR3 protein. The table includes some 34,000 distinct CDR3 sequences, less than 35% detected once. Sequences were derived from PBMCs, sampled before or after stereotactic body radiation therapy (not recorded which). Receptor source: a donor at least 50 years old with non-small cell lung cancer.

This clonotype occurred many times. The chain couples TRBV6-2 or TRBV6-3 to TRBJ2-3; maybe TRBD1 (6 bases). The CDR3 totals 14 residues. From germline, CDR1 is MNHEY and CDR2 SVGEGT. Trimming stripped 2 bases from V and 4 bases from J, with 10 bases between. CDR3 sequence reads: CASSYGGNADTQYF. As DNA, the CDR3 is TGTGCCAGCAGTTACGGGGGCAACGCAGATACGCAGTATTTT.

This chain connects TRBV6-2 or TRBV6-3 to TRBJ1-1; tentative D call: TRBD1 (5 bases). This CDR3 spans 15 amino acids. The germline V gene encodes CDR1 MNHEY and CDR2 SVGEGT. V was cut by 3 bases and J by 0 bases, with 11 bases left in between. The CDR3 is CASSYRGALNTEAFF. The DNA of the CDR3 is TGTGCCAGCAGTTATAGAGGGGCCTTGAACACTGAAGCTTTCTTT.

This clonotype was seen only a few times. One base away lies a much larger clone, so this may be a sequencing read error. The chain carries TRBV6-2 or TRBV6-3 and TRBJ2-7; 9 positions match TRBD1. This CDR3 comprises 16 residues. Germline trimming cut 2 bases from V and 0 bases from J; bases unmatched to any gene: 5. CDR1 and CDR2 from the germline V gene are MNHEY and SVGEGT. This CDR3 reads CASSYPGTGSSYEQYF. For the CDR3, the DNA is TGTGCCAGCAGTTACCCCGGGACAGGGAGCTCCTACGAGCAGTACTTC.

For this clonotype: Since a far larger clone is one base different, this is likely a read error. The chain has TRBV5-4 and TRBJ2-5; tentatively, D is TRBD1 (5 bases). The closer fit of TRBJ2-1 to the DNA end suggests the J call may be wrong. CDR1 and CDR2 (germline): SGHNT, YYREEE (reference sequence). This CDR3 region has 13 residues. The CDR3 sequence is CASSLMSQGEQFF. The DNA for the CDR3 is TGTGCCAGCAGCTTGATGAGTCAGGGTGAGCAGTTCTTC.

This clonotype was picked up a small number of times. The CDR3 DNA reads TGTGCCAGCAGTCGGCTAGCGGGAGGGGGGGCAGATACGCAGTATTTT. Its translation is CASSRLAGGGADTQYF. The genes are TRBV6-1 and TRBJ2-3; the match to TRBD2 covers 12 bases. The length of the CDR3 is 16 residues. The germline gives CDR1 MNHNS, CDR2 SASEGT. V was clipped by 5 bases and J by 4 bases; unmatched bases: 7.

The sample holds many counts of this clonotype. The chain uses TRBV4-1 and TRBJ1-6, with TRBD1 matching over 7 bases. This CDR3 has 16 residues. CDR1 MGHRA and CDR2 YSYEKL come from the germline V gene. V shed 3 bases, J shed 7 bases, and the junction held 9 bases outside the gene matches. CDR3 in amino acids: CASSHSSGTANSPLHF. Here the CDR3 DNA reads TGCGCCAGCAGCCATTCTTCCGGGACAGCAAATTCACCCCTCCACTTT.

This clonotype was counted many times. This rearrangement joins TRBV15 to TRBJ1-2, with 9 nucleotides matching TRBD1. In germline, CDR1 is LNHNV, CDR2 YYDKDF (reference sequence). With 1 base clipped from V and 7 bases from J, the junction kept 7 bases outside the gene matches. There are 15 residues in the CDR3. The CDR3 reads CATSRALLTGGGYTF. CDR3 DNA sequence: TGTGCCACCAGCAGAGCATTACTGACAGGGGGTGGCTACACCTTC.

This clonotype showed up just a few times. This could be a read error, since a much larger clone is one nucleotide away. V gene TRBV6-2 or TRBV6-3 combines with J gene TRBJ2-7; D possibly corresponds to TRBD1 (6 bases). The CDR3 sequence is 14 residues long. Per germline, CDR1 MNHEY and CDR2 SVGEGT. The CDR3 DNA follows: TGTGCCTGCAGTCACAGGGTTCCTCCCTACGAGCAGTACTTC. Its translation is CACSHRVPPYEQYF.

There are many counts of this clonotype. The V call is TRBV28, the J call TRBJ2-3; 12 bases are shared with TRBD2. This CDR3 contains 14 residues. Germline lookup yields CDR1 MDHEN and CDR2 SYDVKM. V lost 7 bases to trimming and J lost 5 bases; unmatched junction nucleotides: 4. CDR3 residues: CASILAGGEDTQYF. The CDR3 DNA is TGTGCCAGCATCCTAGCGGGAGGGGAAGATACGCAGTATTTT.

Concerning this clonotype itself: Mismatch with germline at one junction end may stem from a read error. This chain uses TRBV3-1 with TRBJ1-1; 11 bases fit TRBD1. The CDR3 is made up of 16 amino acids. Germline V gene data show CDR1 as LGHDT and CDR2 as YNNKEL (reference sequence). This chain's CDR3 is CAGSQGTGGFLTEAFF. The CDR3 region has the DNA TGTGCCGGCAGCCAGGGGACAGGGGGGTTTTTGACTGAAGCTTTCTTT.

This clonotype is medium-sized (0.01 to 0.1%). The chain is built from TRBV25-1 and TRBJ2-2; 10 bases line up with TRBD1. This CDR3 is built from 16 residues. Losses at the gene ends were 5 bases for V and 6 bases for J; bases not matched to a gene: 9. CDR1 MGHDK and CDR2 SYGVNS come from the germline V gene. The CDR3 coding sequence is TGTGCCAGCAGTCACCGGGACAGGGGTAGGGCCGGGGAGCTGTTTTTT. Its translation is CASSHRDRGRAGELFF.

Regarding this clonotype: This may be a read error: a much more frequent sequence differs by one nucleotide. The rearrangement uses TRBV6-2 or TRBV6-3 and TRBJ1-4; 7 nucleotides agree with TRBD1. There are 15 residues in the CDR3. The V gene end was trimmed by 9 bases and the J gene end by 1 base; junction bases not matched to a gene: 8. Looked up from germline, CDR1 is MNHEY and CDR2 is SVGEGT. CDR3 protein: CARPQGRQTNEKLFF. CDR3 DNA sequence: TGTGCCAGACCACAGGGGAGACAAACTAATGAAAAACTGTTTTTT.

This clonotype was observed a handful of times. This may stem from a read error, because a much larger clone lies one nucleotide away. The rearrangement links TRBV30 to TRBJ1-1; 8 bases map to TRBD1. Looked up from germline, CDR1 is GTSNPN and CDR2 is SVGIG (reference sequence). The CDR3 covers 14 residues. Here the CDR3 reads CAWSYLDRDTGAFF. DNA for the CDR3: TGTGCCTGGAGTTACCTGGACAGGGACACTGGAGCTTTCTTT.

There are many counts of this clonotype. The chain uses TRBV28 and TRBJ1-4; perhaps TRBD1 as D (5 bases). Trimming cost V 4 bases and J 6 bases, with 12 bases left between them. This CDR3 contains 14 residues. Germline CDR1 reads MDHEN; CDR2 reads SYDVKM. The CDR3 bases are TGTGCCAGCAGTTACCGGGACCGCCATGAAAAACTGTTTTTT. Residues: CASSYRDRHEKLFF. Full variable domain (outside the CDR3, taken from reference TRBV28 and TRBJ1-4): DVKVTQSSRYLVKRTGEKVFLECVQDMDHENMFWYRQDPGLGLRLIYFSYDVKMKEKGDIPEGYSVSREKKERFSLILESASTNQTSMYLCASSYRDRHEKLFFGSGTQLSVL.

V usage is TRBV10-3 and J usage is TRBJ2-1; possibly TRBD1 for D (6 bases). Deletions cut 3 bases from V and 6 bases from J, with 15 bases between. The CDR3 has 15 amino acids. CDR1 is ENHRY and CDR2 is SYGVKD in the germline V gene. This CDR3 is CAISDPGKGGNEQFF. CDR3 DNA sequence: TGTGCCATCAGTGACCCAGGGAAAGGGGGCAATGAGCAGTTCTTC.

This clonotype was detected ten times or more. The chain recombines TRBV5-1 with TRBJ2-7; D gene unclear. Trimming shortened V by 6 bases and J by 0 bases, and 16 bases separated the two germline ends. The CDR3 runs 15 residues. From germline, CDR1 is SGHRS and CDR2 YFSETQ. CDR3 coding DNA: TGCGCCAGCACCCTAGGGAACATTGGCTCCTACGAGCAGTACTTC. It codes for CASTLGNIGSYEQYF.